A single sample gave rise to the 7 T cell receptor beta chains below, sequenced in a study of OX40 agonist ivuxolimab in advanced cancers. Libraries were prepared through the immunoSEQ multiplex PCR assay. Entries here come from immuneACCESS through TCRdb and include only in-frame sequences with V and J called. Some clones fail to appear in such tables; in the studies checked, an unresolved V gene covers under half of the shortfall, and the cause of the remainder is unknown. Recorded for this sample are about 100,000 clones; around 93% of them occurred a single time. Together, the top ten hold 0.66% of the sample. This specimen was CD4+ or CD8+ T cells sorted from blood, taken in a trial of the OX40 agonist ivuxolimab. The receptor set was obtained from an adult with an advanced solid tumor such as melanoma, head and neck, liver or kidney cancer.

A few counts support this clone. This chain links TRBV19 with TRBJ1-5; TRBD1 matches at 8 bases. Germline lookup yields CDR1 LNHDA and CDR2 SQIVND (reference sequence). The CDR3 has 15 residues. Trimming at V came to 6 bases and at J to 6 bases, leaving 10 bases not matched to a gene. CDR3 region: CASRMVDRGTQPQHF. CDR3 bases: TGTGCCAGTAGAATGGTAGACAGGGGAACTCAGCCCCAGCATTTT.

CDR3 sequence (DNA): TGTGCCAGCAGCGCAAGGGACGGCGGAACTAATGAAAAACTGTTTTTT. Amino acids: CASSARDGGTNEKLFF. The chain has TRBV9 and TRBJ1-4; D may be TRBD1 (5 bases). Trimming removed 3 bases at V and 1 base at J, with 13 bases between. Germline loops: CDR1 SGDLS, CDR2 YYNGEE. This CDR3 comprises 16 residues.

This rearrangement joins TRBV18 to TRBJ2-5; 13 nucleotides line up with TRBD2. Germline CDR1 and CDR2: KGHSH and LQKENI. The CDR3 runs to 16 residues. V trimming: 2 bases; J trimming: 5 bases; junction bases outside the gene matches: 5. Here the CDR3 reads CASSPRTSGSGETQYF. CDR3 DNA sequence: TGTGCCAGCTCACCAAGGACTAGCGGGAGTGGGGAGACCCAGTACTTC.

The CDR3: CASSRGGALTDTQYF. CDR3 coding DNA: TGTGCCAGCAGCCGCGGGGGAGCCTTGACAGATACGCAGTATTTT. The chain recombines TRBV7-3 with TRBJ2-3, with 7 bases lining up with TRBD2. J lost 3 bases, V lost 5 bases, and 8 bases had no gene match. The CDR3 has 15 residues. Germline-derived CDR1 and CDR2 are SGHTA and FQGTGA.

The V and J genes are TRBV7-6 and TRBJ1-1; D ambiguous. Germline CDR1 reads SGHVS; CDR2 reads FNYEAQ. Trimming removed 5 bases from V and 4 bases from J, with 14 bases in between. The CDR3 loop spans 14 amino acids. In nucleotides, the CDR3 is TGTGCCAGCAGCCCCCCGATTGATGGCACTGAAGCTTTCTTT. Translated: CASSPPIDGTEAFF.

This chain joins TRBV5-1 and TRBJ2-7, with D unresolved. Trimming pared 0 bases from V and 4 bases from J, leaving 14 bases between. Germline-derived CDR1 and CDR2 are SGHRS and YFSETQ. The CDR3 totals 15 residues. Here the CDR3 reads CASSLDFGQPYEQYF. CDR3 DNA: TGCGCCAGCAGCTTGGACTTTGGGCAGCCGTACGAGCAGTACTTC.

The rearrangement links TRBV6-1 to TRBJ2-1; TRBD2 matches at 8 bases. Germline V gene data show CDR1 as MNHNS and CDR2 as SASEGT. The CDR3 runs 15 residues. V shed 3 bases, J shed 9 bases, and the junction held 10 bases outside the gene matches. The CDR3 protein is CASSDEGTSRSEQFF. CDR3 DNA: TGTGCCAGCAGTGACGAAGGGACTAGTCGGAGTGAGCAGTTCTTC.